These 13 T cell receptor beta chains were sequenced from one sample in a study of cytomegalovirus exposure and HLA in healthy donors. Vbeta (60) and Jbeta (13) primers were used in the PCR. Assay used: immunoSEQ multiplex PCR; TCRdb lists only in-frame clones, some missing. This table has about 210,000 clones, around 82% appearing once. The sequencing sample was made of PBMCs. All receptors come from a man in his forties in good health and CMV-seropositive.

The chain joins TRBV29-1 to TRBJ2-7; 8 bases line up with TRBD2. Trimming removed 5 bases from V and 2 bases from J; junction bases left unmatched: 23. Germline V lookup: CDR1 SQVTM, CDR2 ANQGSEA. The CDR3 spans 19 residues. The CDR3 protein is CSVRTPGVGPGLGTYEQYF. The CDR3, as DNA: TGCAGCGTTAGGACCCCCGGGGTCGGACCGGGACTAGGGACCTACGAGCAGTACTTC.

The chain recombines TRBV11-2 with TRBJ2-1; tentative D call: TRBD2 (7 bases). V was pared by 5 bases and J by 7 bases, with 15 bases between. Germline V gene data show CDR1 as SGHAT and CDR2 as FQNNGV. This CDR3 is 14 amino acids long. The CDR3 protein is CASSIGGVGNEQFF. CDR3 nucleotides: TGTGCCAGCAGCATAGGGGGGGTGGGGAATGAGCAGTTCTTC.

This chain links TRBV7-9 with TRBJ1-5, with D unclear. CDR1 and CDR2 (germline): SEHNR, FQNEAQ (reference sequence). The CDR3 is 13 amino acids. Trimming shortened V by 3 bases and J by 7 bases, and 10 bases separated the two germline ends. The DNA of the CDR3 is TGTGCCAGCAGCTTTACGAGGGAGCAGCCCCAGCATTTT. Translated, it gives CASSFTREQPQHF. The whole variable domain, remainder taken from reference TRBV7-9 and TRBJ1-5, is DTGVSQNPRHKITKRGQNVTFRCDPISEHNRLYWYRQTLGQGPEFLTYFQNEAQLEKSRLLSDRFSAERPKGSFSTLEIQRTEQGDSAMYLCASSFTREQPQHFGDGTRLSIL.

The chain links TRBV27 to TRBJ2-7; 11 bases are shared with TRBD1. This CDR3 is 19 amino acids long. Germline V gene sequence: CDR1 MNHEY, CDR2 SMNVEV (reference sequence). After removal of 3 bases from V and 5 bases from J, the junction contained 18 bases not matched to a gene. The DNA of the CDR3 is TGTGCCAGCAGTTTTCCGGGACAGGGGGGGGGACAGGGGAAGGACGAGCAGTACTTC. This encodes CASSFPGQGGGQGKDEQYF.

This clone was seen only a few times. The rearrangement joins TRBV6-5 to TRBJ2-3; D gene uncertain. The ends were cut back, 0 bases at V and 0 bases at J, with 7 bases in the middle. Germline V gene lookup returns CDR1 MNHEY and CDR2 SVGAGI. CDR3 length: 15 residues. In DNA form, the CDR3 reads TGTGCCAGCAGTTACTCTCCTTATAGCACAGATACGCAGTATTTT. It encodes CASSYSPYSTDTQYF.

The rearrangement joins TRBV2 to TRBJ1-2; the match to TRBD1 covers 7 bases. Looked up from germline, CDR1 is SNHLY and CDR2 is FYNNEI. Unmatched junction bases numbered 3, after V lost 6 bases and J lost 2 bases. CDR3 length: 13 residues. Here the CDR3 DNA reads TGTGCCAGCAGACCGGGACAGAACTATGGCTACACCTTC. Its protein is CASRPGQNYGYTF.

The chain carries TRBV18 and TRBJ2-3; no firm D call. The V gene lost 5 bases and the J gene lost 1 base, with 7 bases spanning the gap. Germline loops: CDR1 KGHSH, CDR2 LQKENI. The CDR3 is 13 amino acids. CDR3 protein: CASSFTGTDTQYF. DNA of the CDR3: TGTGCCAGCTCATTCACGGGCACAGATACGCAGTATTTT.

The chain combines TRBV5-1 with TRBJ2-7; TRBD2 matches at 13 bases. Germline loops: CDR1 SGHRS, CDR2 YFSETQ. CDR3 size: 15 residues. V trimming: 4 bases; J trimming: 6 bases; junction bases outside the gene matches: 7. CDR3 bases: TGCGCCAGCAGCCAAGGACTAGCGGGAGTTACCGAGCAGTACTTC. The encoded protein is CASSQGLAGVTEQYF.

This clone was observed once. DNA for the CDR3: TGTGCCAGCAGCCCCGGAGGGCCGTCCGAGCAGTACTTC. Translating it yields CASSPGGPSEQYF. The chain recombines TRBV9 with TRBJ2-7, with D perhaps TRBD2 (6 bases). Trimming took 4 bases from V and 6 from J, leaving 14 bases between them. Germline V CDR1 and CDR2: SGDLS, YYNGEE. The CDR3 loop spans 13 amino acids.

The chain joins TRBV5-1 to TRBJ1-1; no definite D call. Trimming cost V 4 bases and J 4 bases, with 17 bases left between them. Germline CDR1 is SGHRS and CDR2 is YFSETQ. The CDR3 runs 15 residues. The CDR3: CASSRTREDVTEAFF. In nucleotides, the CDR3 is TGCGCCAGCAGCCGTACACGGGAGGATGTCACTGAAGCTTTCTTT.

The CDR3 bases are TGCGCCAGCAGCCAGGATGGACAGGGGGAGACCCAGTACTTC. Protein: CASSQDGQGETQYF. The V and J genes are TRBV4-3 and TRBJ2-5, with TRBD1 identical over 9 bases. Trimming at V came to 3 bases and at J to 5 bases, leaving 4 bases not matched to a gene. Germline-derived CDR1 and CDR2 are LGHNA and YSLEER. The CDR3 sequence is 14 residues long.

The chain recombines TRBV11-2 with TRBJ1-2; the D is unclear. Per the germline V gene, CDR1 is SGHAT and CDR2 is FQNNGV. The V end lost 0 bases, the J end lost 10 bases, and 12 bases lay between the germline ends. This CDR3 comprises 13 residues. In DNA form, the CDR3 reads TGTGCCAGCAGCTTAGATCAGACGGGAACCTACACCTTC. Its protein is CASSLDQTGTYTF.

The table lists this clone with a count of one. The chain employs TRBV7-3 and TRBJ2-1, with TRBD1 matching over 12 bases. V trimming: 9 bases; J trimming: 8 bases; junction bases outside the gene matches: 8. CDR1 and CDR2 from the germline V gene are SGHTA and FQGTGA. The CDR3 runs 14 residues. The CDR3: CASSGTGGIDEQFF. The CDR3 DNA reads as TGTGCCAGTTCCGGGACAGGGGGCATCGATGAGCAGTTCTTC.